Given below is one T cell receptor beta chain in context. The antigen is not known. This entry belongs to a study of T cell repertoires in cytomegalovirus infection. The CDR3 consists of 13 residues. V lost 6 bases and J lost 2, with 11 bases in between. CDR1 is DFQATT and CDR2 is SNEGSKA in the germline V gene (reference sequence). Via MiXCR, TCRdb re-called the reads, giving one row per CDR3 protein. The sample carries about 740,000 distinct CDR3 sequences, about 33% recorded once. J is TRBJ1-3 and V is TRBV20-1; possibly TRBD1 for D (6 bases). Here the sequenced sample was cultured PBMCs, taken from culture after CMV antigen stimulation. This TCR derives from a human donor in good health (CMV status not recorded). Some clones in this sample may be carry-over from other donors' samples. The CDR3: CSATGRTGNTIYF. The CDR3 DNA reads as TGCAGTGCCACAGGGCGAACTGGAAACACCATATATTTT.